This T cell receptor beta chain was recorded in a study of neurological immune-mediated disorders. Study-wide results and caveats: The most TCR clonal expansion was seen in HTLV-1-associated myelopathy, whereas the least was seen in multiple sclerosis, below the level in healthy controls. Across subjects, expanded clones had no CDR3 amino acid sequences in common, pointing to private repertoires in all groups.

CDR1 and CDR2 from the germline V gene are SGHKS and YYEKEE (reference sequence). V was pared by 6 bases and J by 3 bases, with 4 bases between. The CDR3 length is 10 residues. 5'RACE with 10-nucleotide random UMIs produced the cDNA. Every sequencing run gave over 200 million TCR-beta sequences, taken from 15-18 subjects. Using its own MiXCR run on the 5' RACE reads, TCRdb lists one record per CDR3 protein. This sample yields about 10,000 distinct CDR3 sequences, of which around 21% are seen a single time; approximately 13% belongs to the top ten. In the case of this clonotype: Its antigen is currently unknown. A much larger clone differs from this one at a single base, so this may be a read error.

The chain links TRBV5-5 to TRBJ2-7; D remains unclear. This sequence was found in a woman in her forties with multiple sclerosis. Sequencing input: CD8+ T cells from blood. CDR3 sequence: CASTGYEQYF. The CDR3 coding sequence is TGTGCCAGCACCGGCTACGAGCAGTACTTC.